Listed here are 26 T cell receptor beta chains from one sample, sequenced in a study of blood T cell repertoires in COVID-19. Profiling relied on immunoSEQ multiplex PCR, and the TCRdb table lists in-frame clones only, not all of them. The table shows approximately 100,000 clones, with 70% to 90% occurring only once. What was sequenced was peripheral blood. The receptors were gathered from a man between 70 and 80 years old with acute or convalescent COVID-19.

The chain joins TRBV19 to TRBJ1-5, with a tentative D call TRBD1 (6 bases). The ends were cut back, 2 bases at V and 4 bases at J, with 15 bases in the middle. The CDR3 runs 16 residues. CDR1 LNHDA and CDR2 SQIVND come from the germline V gene (reference sequence). The CDR3 loop is CASSIHPGAGNQPQHF. The CDR3 nucleotides are TGTGCCAGTAGTATACACCCAGGGGCGGGTAATCAGCCCCAGCATTTT.

For the CDR3, the DNA is TGCGCCAGCAGCCCCCCACGGGCGGGGGTCGGACCGAACACCGGGGAGCTGTTTTTT. As protein: CASSPPRAGVGPNTGELFF. The chain uses TRBV4-1 and TRBJ2-2; 7 positions match TRBD2. Germline CDR1 reads MGHRA; CDR2 reads YSYEKL. This CDR3 is built from 19 residues. Trimming removed 4 bases from V and 0 bases from J; junction bases left unmatched: 14.

This clone was counted a single time. The CDR3 is CASSPREGANEAFF. The DNA for the CDR3 is TGTGCCAGCAGCCCCCGGGAGGGGGCAAATGAAGCTTTCTTT. V is TRBV7-6 and J is TRBJ1-1; 7 nucleotides align to TRBD1. V trimming: 5 bases; J trimming: 7 bases; junction bases outside the gene matches: 10. This CDR3 contains 14 residues. Per the germline V gene, CDR1 is SGHVS and CDR2 is FNYEAQ.

V gene TRBV2 combines with J gene TRBJ1-4; TRBD1 matches 9 bases. The CDR3 runs to 15 residues. V gave up 6 bases and J gave up 8 bases; unmatched junction bases: 10. Germline V gene sequence: CDR1 SNHLY, CDR2 FYNNEI. The CDR3 DNA reads TGTGCCAGCAGGGCCCGGGACAGGGAGTACGAAAAACTGTTTTTT. Its protein is CASRARDREYEKLFF.

The J gene is TRBJ1-4, the V gene TRBV29-1, with D possibly TRBD1 on 6 matching bases. CDR3 length: 14 residues. The V end was cut by 3 bases, the J end by 2 bases, with 10 bases between. CDR1 is SQVTM and CDR2 is ANQGSEA in the germline V gene. The CDR3 is CSVDQTGTNEKLFF. Written as DNA, the CDR3 is TGCAGCGTTGATCAGACAGGCACTAATGAAAAACTGTTTTTT.

The CDR3 nucleotides are TGTGCCAGCAGCTTACTTGGAGGGACCAATTCACCCCTCCACTTT. Amino acid sequence: CASSLLGGTNSPLHF. This rearrangement joins TRBV7-2 to TRBJ1-6, with D maybe TRBD1 (5 bases). The CDR3 spans 15 residues. Germline values: CDR1 SGHTA, CDR2 FQGNSA. With 2 bases removed from V and 7 bases from J, the gap between germline ends came to 12 bases. The entire variable domain, with the rest obtained from reference TRBV7-2 and TRBJ1-6, is as follows: GAGVSQSPSNKVTEKGKDVELRCDPISGHTALYWYRQSLGQGLEFLIYFQGNSAPDKSGLPSDRFSAERTGGSVSTLTIQRTQQEDSAVYLCASSLLGGTNSPLHFGNGTRLTVT.

The chain carries TRBV11-2 and TRBJ2-7, with 8 bases identical to TRBD2. Germline CDR1 SGHAT, CDR2 FQNNGV. J lost 7 bases, V lost 1 base, and 9 bases had no gene match. The CDR3 sequence is 15 residues long. The CDR3 is CASSLVGGAQGEQYV. The CDR3 nucleotides are TGTGCCAGCAGCTTAGTCGGGGGGGCTCAGGGAGAGCAGTACGTC.

The chain uses TRBV5-8 and TRBJ2-5, with D possibly being TRBD2 (5 bases). Germline V gene lookup returns CDR1 SGHTS and CDR2 YDEGEE. The germline V and J ends were trimmed by 2 bases and 5 bases, with 10 bases remaining between them. This CDR3 is built from 13 residues. In DNA, the CDR3 is TGTGCCAGCAGCTTCGCGGGCGGGGAGACCCAGTACTTC. This codes for CASSFAGGETQYF.

V is TRBV7-2 and J is TRBJ1-5; possibly TRBD1 for D (6 bases). CDR1 is SGHTA, CDR2 FQGNSA, per germline. V dropped 5 bases and J dropped 7 bases, with 15 bases sitting between them. The length of the CDR3 is 14 residues. The CDR3, as DNA: TGTGCCAGCAGCCCGGACAGCACTCGCCAGCCCCAGCATTTT. Encoded protein: CASSPDSTRQPQHF.

The chain recombines TRBV2 with TRBJ1-3, with 8 bases identical to TRBD1. From germline, CDR1 is SNHLY and CDR2 FYNNEI. V lost 6 bases to trimming and J lost 0 bases; unmatched junction nucleotides: 10. This CDR3 has 17 residues. CDR3 amino acids: CASRFPGQETSGNTIYF. CDR3 nucleotides: TGTGCCAGCAGATTCCCGGGACAGGAGACCTCTGGAAACACCATATATTTT.

This clone was picked up one time. The chain joins TRBV4-2 to TRBJ2-7, with 9 bases aligning to TRBD2. The CDR3 runs 16 residues. The ends lost 0 bases at V and 3 bases at J; junction bases unmatched: 6. The germline CDR1 and CDR2 sequences are LGHNA and YNFKEQ. CDR3 sequence (DNA): TGTGCCAGCAGCCAAGATAGCGGGGGCGCGGGCTACGAGCAGTACTTC. Its protein product is CASSQDSGGAGYEQYF.

V is TRBV18 and J is TRBJ2-3, with D unclear. CDR3 length: 14 amino acids. Trimming left V 3 bases short and J 0 bases short, with 7 bases between. CDR1 and CDR2 (germline): KGHSH, LQKENI. The CDR3 loop is CASSPSASTDTQYF. In nucleotides, the CDR3 is TGTGCCAGCTCACCGAGCGCTAGCACAGATACGCAGTATTTT.

The V and J genes are TRBV19 and TRBJ2-1; 7 bases match TRBD1. CDR3 length: 15 residues. Per germline, CDR1 LNHDA and CDR2 SQIVND (reference sequence). The V and J ends lost 5 bases and 2 bases, in that order; junction bases with no gene match: 6. CDR3 coding DNA: TGTGCCAGTAGTCCCACAGGGGTACCCTACAATGAGCAGTTCTTC. Amino acid sequence: CASSPTGVPYNEQFF.

The chain uses TRBV27 and TRBJ2-3, with TRBD2 identical over 12 bases. This CDR3 comprises 15 residues. V gave up 7 bases and J gave up 3 bases; unmatched junction bases: 5. From germline, CDR1 is MNHEY and CDR2 SMNVEV (reference sequence). CDR3 protein: CASNYGLAGTDTQYF. The CDR3 DNA sequence: TGTGCCAGCAACTATGGACTAGCGGGGACAGATACGCAGTATTTT.

In this sample, this clone turned up a few times. The genes are TRBV6-5 and TRBJ2-7, with 9 bases fitting TRBD1. V was pared by 8 bases and J by 4 bases, with 9 bases of the junction left unmatched. This CDR3 has 14 amino acids. Per germline, CDR1 MNHEY and CDR2 SVGAGI. CDR3 bases: TGTGCCAGCGGAGGGACAGGGATCGGTTACGAGCAGTACTTC. Amino acid sequence: CASGGTGIGYEQYF.

The gene calls are TRBV6-5 and TRBJ2-3; 8 bases match TRBD2. Germline V gives CDR1 MNHEY, CDR2 SVGAGI. The CDR3 covers 16 residues. V shed 4 bases and J 0 bases; nucleotides not matched to a gene: 6. The CDR3 region has the DNA TGTGCCAGCAGTTTACTGTCTAGCGGGAGCACAGATACGCAGTATTTT. Its translation: CASSLLSSGSTDTQYF.

The chain is built from TRBV6-5 and TRBJ2-2, with D possibly matching TRBD2 (5 bases). Trimming stripped 7 bases from V and 9 bases from J, with 18 bases between. Germline V gives CDR1 MNHEY, CDR2 SVGAGI. CDR3 size: 14 residues. CDR3 amino acids: CASTITGIYRELFF. The CDR3 DNA reads TGTGCCAGCACTATAACGGGGATTTACCGGGAGCTGTTTTTT.

The gene calls are TRBV6-5 and TRBJ2-2, with D perhaps TRBD2 (6 bases). V lost 8 bases and J lost 0, with 10 bases in between. From germline, CDR1 is MNHEY and CDR2 SVGAGI. This CDR3 region has 14 residues. The CDR3 spells CASPGTANTGELFF. The CDR3, as DNA: TGTGCCAGCCCCGGGACTGCGAACACCGGGGAGCTGTTTTTT.

This chain connects TRBV6-5 to TRBJ1-5; 8 bases match TRBD1. Germline trimming cut 6 bases from V and 7 bases from J; bases unmatched to any gene: 5. In germline, CDR1 is MNHEY, CDR2 SVGAGI. The CDR3 contains 13 residues. The CDR3 loop is CASSHTGGQPQHF. CDR3 DNA: TGTGCCAGCAGCCACACAGGGGGGCAGCCCCAGCATTTT.

The V and J genes are TRBV19 and TRBJ1-6; the match to TRBD1 covers 7 bases. The trim removed 5 bases at V and 7 bases at J, leaving 5 bases unmatched. CDR3 length: 14 amino acids. The germline V gene has CDR1 LNHDA and CDR2 SQIVND (reference sequence). The CDR3 protein is CASSSGTANSPLHF. The CDR3 coding sequence is TGTGCCAGTAGTTCCGGGACAGCAAATTCACCCCTCCACTTT.

The genes are TRBV6-5 and TRBJ2-7; 7 nucleotides line up with TRBD1. V was pared by 5 bases and J by 6 bases, with 13 bases of the junction left unmatched. Germline V CDR1 and CDR2: MNHEY, SVGAGI. The CDR3 covers 15 residues. This CDR3 reads CASSPIKGASFEQYV. Written as DNA, the CDR3 is TGTGCCAGCAGTCCGATCAAGGGGGCGTCTTTCGAGCAGTACGTC.

This chain links TRBV18 with TRBJ2-7, with 11 bases fitting TRBD2. CDR3 length: 17 amino acids. The V gene end was trimmed by 1 base and the J gene end by 2 bases; junction bases not matched to a gene: 7. Germline-derived CDR1 and CDR2 are KGHSH and LQKENI. CDR3 in DNA: TGTGCCAGCTCACCACTGCTGACTAGCGGGAAAACCTACGAGCAGTACTTC. Protein product: CASSPLLTSGKTYEQYF.

J is TRBJ1-1 and V is TRBV19; 7 bases align to TRBD1. The CDR3 totals 15 residues. In germline, CDR1 is LNHDA, CDR2 SQIVND (reference sequence). Trimming cost V 4 bases and J 5 bases; bases outside gene matches: 10. This CDR3 is CASSNGQVGSTEAFF. CDR3 DNA: TGTGCCAGTAGTAACGGACAGGTGGGGTCTACTGAAGCTTTCTTT.

CDR3 bases: TGCGCCAGCAGTAGGGACAGGGACACTGAAGCTTTCTTT. Its protein product is CASSRDRDTEAFF. This sequence joins TRBV10-1 and TRBJ1-1; TRBD1 matches 9 bases. J was trimmed by 3 bases and V by 5 bases; bases with no gene match: 1. This CDR3 has 13 residues. The germline V gene has CDR1 WNHNN and CDR2 SYGVQD (reference sequence).

This sequence joins TRBV7-2 and TRBJ2-7, with 8 bases aligning to TRBD1. Germline V CDR1 and CDR2: SGHTA, FQGNSA. The CDR3 totals 16 residues. Trimming at V came to 4 bases and at J to 4 bases, leaving 12 bases not matched to a gene. The chain's CDR3 is CASSSRGADRGYEQYF. The CDR3 bases are TGTGCCAGCAGCTCCCGAGGGGCCGACAGGGGATACGAGCAGTACTTC.

A single count supports this clone. The V and J genes are TRBV6-5 and TRBJ2-2; D remains ambiguous. This CDR3 contains 14 residues. Germline loops: CDR1 MNHEY, CDR2 SVGAGI. The V end lost 6 bases, the J end lost 1 base, and 9 bases lay between the germline ends. The CDR3 reads CASSNNRNTGELFF. The CDR3, as DNA: TGTGCCAGCAGCAATAACAGGAACACCGGGGAGCTGTTTTTT.